This T cell receptor (beta chain) stems from a study of cytomegalovirus exposure and HLA in healthy donors. Study conclusions and caveats: After further analysis at a later stage, 16,951 TCR beta sequences were associated with HLA alleles at 0.05 false discovery rate. What a later analysis reportedly showed was that an Asian-associated ancestry cluster had fewer N-insertions than the approximately 670-donor mean.

V shed 1 base, J shed 0 bases, and the junction held 3 bases outside the gene matches. Germline V gene data show CDR1 as SGHVS and CDR2 as FQNEAQ. The CDR3 covers 18 residues. Concerning this clone: Its target is unknown.

PCR was performed using 60 Vbeta and 13 Jbeta primers. Profiled with immunoSEQ multiplex PCR; TCRdb holds only in-frame clones, not every one. The table records around 190,000 clones, about 90% of them present only once. The source material was PBMCs. The V gene is TRBV7-8, the J gene TRBJ2-3, with 14 bases lining up with TRBD2. The sequence was collected from a boy between 2 and 15 years old in good health and CMV-seronegative. The DNA for the CDR3 is TGTGCCAGCAGCTTAGGGACTAGCGGGGGGCAGAGCACAGATACGCAGTATTTT. Protein: CASSLGTSGGQSTDTQYF.